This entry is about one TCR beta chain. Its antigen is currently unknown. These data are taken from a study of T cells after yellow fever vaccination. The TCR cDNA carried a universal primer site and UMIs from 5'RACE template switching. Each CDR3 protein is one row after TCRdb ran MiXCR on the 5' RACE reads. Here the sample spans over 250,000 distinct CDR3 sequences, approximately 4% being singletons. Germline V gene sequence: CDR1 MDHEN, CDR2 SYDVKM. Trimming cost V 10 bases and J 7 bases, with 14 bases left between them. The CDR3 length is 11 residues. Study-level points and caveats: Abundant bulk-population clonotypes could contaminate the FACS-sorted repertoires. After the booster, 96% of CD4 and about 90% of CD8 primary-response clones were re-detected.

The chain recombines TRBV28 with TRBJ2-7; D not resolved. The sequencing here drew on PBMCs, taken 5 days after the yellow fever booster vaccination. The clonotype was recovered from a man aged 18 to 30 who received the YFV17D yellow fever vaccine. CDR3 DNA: TGTGCCATTGGGTGGGGTCGGGAGCAGTACGTC. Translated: CAIGWGREQYV.